The rows below give T cell receptor beta chains drawn from one sample of a study of response to subunit inactivated influenza vaccine. Each CDR3 protein gets one entry after TCRdb re-called the RT-PCR reads with MiXCR. This sample has 800,000 or so distinct CDR3 sequences, with around 20% found just once. The material sequenced was PBMCs from blood, taken about 5 days after vaccination. These receptors all stem from a man between 45 and 60 years old who received an inactivated influenza vaccine. CDR3s include the opening cysteine and the closing phenylalanine or tryptophan. Fields, in order: V gene, J gene, CDR3 length, clone size, D gene, CDR3 DNA, CDR3 protein. A D gene is named only where the DNA matches it firmly. Clone size, where shown, is once, few, many, or a class for clones that have expanded.

TRBV2	TRBJ1-2	13	.	TRBD1	TGTGCCAGCACCACAGGGGCCTGGTATGGCTACACCTTC	CASTTGAWYGYTF
TRBV3-1	TRBJ2-1	16	.	TRBD1	TGTGCCAGCAGCCAAAACTACAGGGGAGATTGGAATGAGCAGTTCTTC	CASSQNYRGDWNEQFF
TRBV28	TRBJ2-6	15	few	.	TGTGCCAGCAGTTTTCTATCCGCTGGGGCCAACGTCCTGACTTTC	CASSFLSAGANVLTF
TRBV12-3/TRBV12-4	TRBJ1-4	13	.	.	TGTGCCAGCAGTTTCGCACGTAATGAAAAACTGTTTTTT	CASSFARNEKLFF
TRBV7-2	TRBJ2-5	15	.	TRBD1	TGTGCCAGCAGCGCCCAGACAGGGTACCAAGAGACCCAGTACTTC	CASSAQTGYQETQYF
TRBV18	TRBJ1-1	17	many	TRBD1	TGTGCCAGCTCGTCCGGGACAGGGGGCTTAATGGGCACTGAAGCTTTCTTT	CASSSGTGGLMGTEAFF
TRBV9	TRBJ2-2	15	few	.	TGTGCCAGCAGACGACACTACGCGAACACCGGGGAGCTGTTTTTT	CASRRHYANTGELFF
TRBV5-1	TRBJ2-3	14	.	.	TGCGCCAGCAGCTTGGAGCCAAGGGGAGATACGCAGTATTTT	CASSLEPRGDTQYF
TRBV7-9	TRBJ2-5	17	.	TRBD2	TGTGCCAGCAGCCCAGCGGGAGCTGCTTCAAAAGGAGAGACCCAGTACTTC	CASSPAGAASKGETQYF
TRBV6-1	TRBJ1-4	15	.	.	TGTGCCAGCAGCGCCGTCGGGGGCATAGATGAAAAACTGTTTTTT	CASSAVGGIDEKLFF
TRBV20-1	TRBJ2-7	13	few	.	TGCAGTGCTACAATCGAGCCCTTACACGAGCAGTACTTC	CSATIEPLHEQYF
TRBV12-3/TRBV12-4	TRBJ1-5	15	.	.	TGTGCCAGCAGTTTAAGATGGGGGGACCATCAGCCCCAGCATTTT	CASSLRWGDHQPQHF
TRBV5-4	TRBJ2-2	15	few	.	TGTGCCAGCAGCTGGGTTCCAGCGTACACCGGGGAGCTGTTTTTT	CASSWVPAYTGELFF
TRBV5-4	TRBJ2-2	15	few	TRBD1	TGTGCCAGCAGCTTCCGGGACAGGGGATCCGGGGAGCTGTTTTTT	CASSFRDRGSGELFF
TRBV20-1	TRBJ1-5	14	.	.	TGCAGTGCTAGTAGGACAGACACGCAAAAGCCCCAGCATTTT	CSASRTDTQKPQHF
TRBV7-2	TRBJ2-3	14	.	.	TGTGCCAGCAGCAACGAATGGGGCACAGATACGCAGTATTTT	CASSNEWGTDTQYF
TRBV19	TRBJ1-5	15	.	.	TGTGCCAGTAGTATGGGGCAGGGGTTCTTTCAGCCCCAGCATTTT	CASSMGQGFFQPQHF
TRBV29-1	TRBJ2-2	12	many	.	TGCAGCGTTGAGAGGGTTGGTGGGGAGCTGTTTTTT	CSVERVGGELFF
TRBV10-3	TRBJ1-5	14	few	.	TGTGCCATCAGCGGAGACAGCCGCAATCAGCCCCAGCATTTT	CAISGDSRNQPQHF
TRBV7-9	TRBJ2-7	15	.	.	TGTGCCAGCAGCTTATTCGGGGACGGAAACTACGAGCAGTACTTC	CASSLFGDGNYEQYF
TRBV27	TRBJ1-4	13	.	TRBD1	TGTGCCAGGCCGACAGGGGACGATGAAAAACTGTTTTTT	CARPTGDDEKLFF
TRBV5-1	TRBJ2-2	14	few	TRBD2	TGCGCCAGCAGCGGACTAGCGGGAGCCGGGGAGCTGTTTTTT	CASSGLAGAGELFF
TRBV20-1	TRBJ1-2	16	few	.	TGCAGTGCTAGAGCCCAAAAACATGGATGGGGAGGTGGCTACACCTTC	CSARAQKHGWGGGYTF
TRBV7-2	TRBJ2-7	13	once	TRBD2	TGTGCCAGCAGCTTAGATGGCGGGAGACAAAAGTACTTC	CASSLDGGRQKYF
TRBV7-2	TRBJ2-1	17	.	.	TGTGCCAGCAGAAAAAGGGGCCGCCAAGCAACCTACAATGAGCAGTTCTTC	CASRKRGRQATYNEQFF
TRBV5-1	TRBJ2-5	14	few	.	TGCGCCAGCAGCAGGGACCAACCTGAAGAGACCCAGTACTTC	CASSRDQPEETQYF
TRBV12-3/TRBV12-4	TRBJ2-7	19	few	TRBD2	TGTGCCAGCAGTTCCGGGTCTAGCGGGAGGAAGGGTGTCAGCTACGAGCAGTACTTC	CASSSGSSGRKGVSYEQYF
TRBV20-1	TRBJ2-7	13	.	.	TGCAGTGCCTACGGGACGGATTCTTACGAGCAGTACTTC	CSAYGTDSYEQYF
TRBV15	TRBJ2-1	13	.	.	TGTGCCACCGGGGGACTCCCCTATCGTGAGCAGTTCTTC	CATGGLPYREQFF
TRBV21-1	TRBJ1-5	16	few	.	TGTGCCAGCAGCAAAGTCACAGGGGGTAGCAATCAGCCCCAGCATTTT	CASSKVTGGSNQPQHF
TRBV5-1	TRBJ2-7	15	.	TRBD1	TGCGCCAGCAGATCCCCGGGACAGGGCTCCTACGAGCAGTACTTC	CASRSPGQGSYEQYF
TRBV11-1	TRBJ2-1	19	.	TRBD2	TGTGCCAGCAGCGGACCGGGGAGCGGGAGTTCCCTCTCCTACAATGAGCAGTTCTTC	CASSGPGSGSSLSYNEQFF
TRBV9	TRBJ2-1	16	.	.	TGTGCCAGCAGCGCCAGGACCTTCATCTCCTACAATGAGCAGTTCTTC	CASSARTFISYNEQFF
TRBV5-1	TRBJ2-5	14	.	TRBD1	TGCGCCAGCGCCGGGACAGGGTTTGTGGAGACCCAGTACTTC	CASAGTGFVETQYF
TRBV4-1	TRBJ2-1	14	.	.	TGCGCCAGCAGCCAAGACCCGCACGACAATGAGCAGTTCTTC	CASSQDPHDNEQFF
TRBV7-9	TRBJ2-5	11	many	.	TGTGCCAGCACCGATAAAGAGACCCAGTACTTC	CASTDKETQYF
TRBV24-1	TRBJ1-1	14	few	.	TGTGCCACCAGTGGAGCGGGCCCTAACACTGAAGCTTTCTTT	CATSGAGPNTEAFF